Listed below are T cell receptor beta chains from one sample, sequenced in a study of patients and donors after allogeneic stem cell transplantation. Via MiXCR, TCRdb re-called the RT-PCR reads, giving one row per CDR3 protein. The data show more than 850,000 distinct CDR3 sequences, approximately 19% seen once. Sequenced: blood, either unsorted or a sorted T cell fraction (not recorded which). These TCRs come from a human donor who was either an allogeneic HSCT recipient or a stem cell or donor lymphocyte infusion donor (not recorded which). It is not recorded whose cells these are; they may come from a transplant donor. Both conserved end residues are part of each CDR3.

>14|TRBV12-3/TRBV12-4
CASTQGRSDQPQHF
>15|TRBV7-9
CASSLDRPSTDTQYF
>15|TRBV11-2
CASSLEMGAGDGYTF
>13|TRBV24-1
CATSDYWEGTQYF
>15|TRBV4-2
CASSQEARATDTQYF
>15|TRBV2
CASSGPGLDYDEQYF
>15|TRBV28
CASSGRDRGREKLFF
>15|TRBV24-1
CATSDAGQGRYEQYF
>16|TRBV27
CASTLNPGLSTDTQYF
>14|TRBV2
CASSEDYSNQPQHF
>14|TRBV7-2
CASSLTAIMGGYTF
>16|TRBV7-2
CASSLYRFGSNTEAFF
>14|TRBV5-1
CASSQQGTKTEAFF
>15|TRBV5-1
CASSLQGGNTGELFF
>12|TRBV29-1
CSVEDSRPEQFF
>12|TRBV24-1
CASHGLYNEQFF
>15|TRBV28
CASSLGGLAGYEQYF
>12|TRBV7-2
CASSNQPISQYF
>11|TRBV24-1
CATSLSGELFF
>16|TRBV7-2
CASSPPGQTKADGYTF
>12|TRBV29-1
CSVTLQGGTQYF
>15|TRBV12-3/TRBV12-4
CASSFRGAGIYEQYF
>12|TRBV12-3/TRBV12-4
CASSFEFREQFF
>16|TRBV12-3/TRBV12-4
CASSFNRGRKEETQYF
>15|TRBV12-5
CASGLIGVKTGELFF
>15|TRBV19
CASTGPIRGGYGYTF
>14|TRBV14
CASSQTLGYSPLHF
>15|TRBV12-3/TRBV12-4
CASSSRRLANYGYTF
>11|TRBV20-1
CSARLGYEQYF
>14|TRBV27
CASSPWHLSYEQYF
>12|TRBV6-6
CASSYVGGELFF
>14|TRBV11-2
CASSLDGAGEEQFF
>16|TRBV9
CASSTRLAGTYNEQFF
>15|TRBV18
CASSPANAKYNEQFF
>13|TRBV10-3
CAISVGQNYGYTF
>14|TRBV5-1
CASSRDVNTGELFF
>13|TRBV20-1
CSALGQGVQPQHF
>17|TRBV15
CATSRGTGTGVYNEQFF
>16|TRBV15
CATSRDQSRAGTEAFF
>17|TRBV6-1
CASRDALLANIYNEQFF
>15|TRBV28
CASSFGGRVSYEQYF
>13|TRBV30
CAWATVPGYGYTF
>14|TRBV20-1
CSARVGAGANVLTF
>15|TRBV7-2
CASSDDRGLGQPQHF
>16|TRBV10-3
CAISEGASGPYNEQFF